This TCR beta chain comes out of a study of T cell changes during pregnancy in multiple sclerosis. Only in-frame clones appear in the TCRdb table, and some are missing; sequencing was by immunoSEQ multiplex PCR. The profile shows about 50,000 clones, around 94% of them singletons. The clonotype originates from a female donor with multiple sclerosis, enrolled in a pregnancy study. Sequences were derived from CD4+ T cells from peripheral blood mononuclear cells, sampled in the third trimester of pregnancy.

CDR3 sequence (DNA): TGTGCCAGCAGTTACTCCAGGAACGTCCACGAGCAGTACTTC. Encoded protein: CASSYSRNVHEQYF. The chain has TRBV6-5 and TRBJ2-7; no clear D gene. The V and J ends lost 0 bases and 5 bases respectively, with 11 bases between them. Germline V gives CDR1 MNHEY, CDR2 SVGAGI. CDR3 size: 14 residues.